Below are 8 T cell receptor beta chains sequenced from a single sample in a study of blood T cell repertoires in COVID-19. Produced via immunoSEQ multiplex PCR; TCRdb's table is partial and in-frame only. The sample includes around 100,000 clones, roughly 87% seen only once; the top ten take over 7%. Sequencing used peripheral blood. All receptors derive from a man aged 30 to 39 in a cohort sampled during active COVID-19.

The chain links TRBV7-6 to TRBJ1-4; 7 bases line up with TRBD1. The CDR3 runs to 17 residues. The J segment lost 4 bases and the V segment lost 2 bases, leaving 10 bases of the junction unmatched. Germline lookup yields CDR1 SGHVS and CDR2 FNYEAQ. The CDR3 nucleotides are TGTGCCAGCAGCTTACGGGTCAGGGGGGAACTTAATGAAAAACTGTTTTTT. Translation gives CASSLRVRGELNEKLFF.

The J gene is TRBJ1-6, the V gene TRBV19; TRBD1 agrees at 7 bases. Germline V gives CDR1 LNHDA, CDR2 SQIVND (reference sequence). The V segment lost 7 bases and the J segment 10 bases; nucleotides outside the gene matches: 7. The CDR3 contains 13 residues. CDR3 sequence (DNA): TGTGCCAGTACCCAGGGGGTAGGATCACCCCTCCACTTT. It yields the protein CASTQGVGSPLHF.

This clone was observed a single time. The CDR3 is CAWSAGASNQPQHF. The CDR3 region has the DNA TGTGCCTGGAGCGCGGGCGCAAGCAATCAGCCCCAGCATTTT. This chain uses TRBV30 with TRBJ1-5; D remains ambiguous. The germline CDR1 and CDR2 sequences are GTSNPN and SVGIG (reference sequence). Trimming cost V 3 bases and J 1 base, with 10 bases left between them. The CDR3 has 14 amino acids. Full variable domain (remainder filled in from reference TRBV30 and TRBJ1-5): SQTIHQWPATLVQPVGSPLSLECTVEGTSNPNLYWYRQAAGRGLQLLFYSVGIGQISSEVPQNLSASRPQDRQFILSSKKLLLSDSGFYLCAWSAGASNQPQHFGDGTRLSIL.

The chain couples TRBV6-6 to TRBJ2-3; the match to TRBD2 covers 10 bases. There are 14 residues in the CDR3. The V and J ends lost 8 bases and 6 bases, in that order; junction bases with no gene match: 8. Germline loops: CDR1 MNHNY, CDR2 SVGAGI (reference sequence). As DNA, the CDR3 is TGTGCCAGCGGCGCTAGCGGGGGCCTCGATACGCAGTATTTT. It codes for CASGASGGLDTQYF.

The chain has TRBV5-1 and TRBJ2-5; D ambiguous. Germline lookup yields CDR1 SGHRS and CDR2 YFSETQ. The V end lost 5 bases, the J end lost 5 bases, and 10 bases lay between the germline ends. The CDR3 totals 12 residues. The CDR3 DNA reads as TGCGCCAGCAGTCCTAACTTGGAGACCCAGTACTTC. Residues: CASSPNLETQYF.

This rearrangement joins TRBV10-3 to TRBJ2-5; 8 bases align to TRBD1. CDR3 length equals 14 residues. The V segment lost 6 bases and the J segment 0 bases; nucleotides outside the gene matches: 3. The germline gives CDR1 ENHRY, CDR2 SYGVKD. The DNA of the CDR3 is TGTGCCATCAGAGGGGGACAGGACCAAGAGACCCAGTACTTC. Residues: CAIRGGQDQETQYF.

This chain joins TRBV3-1 (or the pseudogene TRBV3-2) and TRBJ1-6, with a possible D match to TRBD1 (5 bases). This CDR3 contains 13 residues. The V and J ends lost 3 bases and 13 bases respectively, with 13 bases between them. Germline-derived CDR1 and CDR2 are LGHDT and YNNKEL (reference sequence). CDR3 in DNA: TGTGCCAGCAGCCAGGGCGGGACTGACCCCCTCCACTTT. Protein sequence: CASSQGGTDPLHF.

The rearrangement joins TRBV7-8 to TRBJ2-2, with 12 bases fitting TRBD2. From germline, CDR1 is SGHVS and CDR2 FQNEAQ. CDR3 size: 20 residues. The V gene end was trimmed by 0 bases and the J gene end by 0 bases; junction bases not matched to a gene: 8. This CDR3 is CASSLARTSGGKTNTGELFF. CDR3 in DNA: TGTGCCAGCAGCTTAGCTCGAACTAGCGGGGGGAAAACGAACACCGGGGAGCTGTTTTTT.